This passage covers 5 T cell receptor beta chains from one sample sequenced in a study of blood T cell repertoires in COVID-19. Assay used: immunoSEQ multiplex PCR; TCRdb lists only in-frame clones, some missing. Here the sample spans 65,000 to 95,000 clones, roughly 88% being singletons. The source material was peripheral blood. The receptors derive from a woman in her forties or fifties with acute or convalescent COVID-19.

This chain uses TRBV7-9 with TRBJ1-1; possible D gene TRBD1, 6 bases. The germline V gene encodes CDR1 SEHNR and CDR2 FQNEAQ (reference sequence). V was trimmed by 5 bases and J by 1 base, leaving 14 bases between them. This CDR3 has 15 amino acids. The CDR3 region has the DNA TGTGCCAGCAGCCCCAAGTGGACAGCGAACACTGAAGCTTTCTTT. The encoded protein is CASSPKWTANTEAFF.

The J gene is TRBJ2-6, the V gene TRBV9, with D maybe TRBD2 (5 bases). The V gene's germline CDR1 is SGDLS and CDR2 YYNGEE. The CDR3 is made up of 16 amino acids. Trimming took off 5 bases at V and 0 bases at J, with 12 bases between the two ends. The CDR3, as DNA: TGTGCCAGCAGTCCTTGGACTGGCTCTGGGGCCAACGTCCTGACTTTC. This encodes CASSPWTGSGANVLTF.

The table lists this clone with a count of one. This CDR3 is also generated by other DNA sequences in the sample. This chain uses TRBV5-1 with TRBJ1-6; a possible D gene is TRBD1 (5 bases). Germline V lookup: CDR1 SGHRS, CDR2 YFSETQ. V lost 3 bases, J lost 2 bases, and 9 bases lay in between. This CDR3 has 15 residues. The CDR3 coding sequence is TGCGCCAGCAGCTCAGCGGGGCCCTATAATTCACCCCTCCACTTT. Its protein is CASSSAGPYNSPLHF.

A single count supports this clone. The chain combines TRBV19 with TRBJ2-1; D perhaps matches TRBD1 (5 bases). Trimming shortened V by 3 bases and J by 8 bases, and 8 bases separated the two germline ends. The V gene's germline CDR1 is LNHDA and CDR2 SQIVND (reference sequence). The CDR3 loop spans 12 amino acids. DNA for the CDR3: TGTGCCAGTAGTATTAGCAGGGATGAGCAGTTCTTC. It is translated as CASSISRDEQFF.

Here the CDR3 DNA reads TGCAGTGCCAAATACACTGAAGCTTTCTTT. This encodes CSAKYTEAFF. V usage is TRBV20-1 and J usage is TRBJ1-1; D ambiguous. V was pared by 6 bases and J by 3 bases, with 5 bases between. The length of the CDR3 is 10 residues. CDR1 and CDR2 (germline): DFQATT, SNEGSKA (reference sequence).